The rows below give T cell receptor beta chains drawn from one sample of a study of T-cell reconstitution after alpha-beta-depleted transplantation in children. In TCRdb, the PCR reads were re-called with MiXCR into one record per CDR3 protein. The profile shows about 830,000 distinct CDR3 sequences, 16% of them singletons. The sequenced sample was PBMCs, mostly from graft donor cells, obtained 360 days after TCRalphabeta/CD19-depleted stem cell transplant. Every receptor here comes from a male patient aged 10-17 years who had a stem cell transplant for acute lymphoblastic leukemia, so the T cells may come from the graft donor. Both conserved end residues are part of each CDR3. Fields, in order: J gene, CDR3 length, V gene, D gene, clone size, CDR3 protein, CDR3 DNA. D genes are given only for firm matches. Rows may omit the clone size; those that give it use once, few, many or a size class.

j_gene: TRBJ2-7
len: 16
v_gene: TRBV5-1
d_gene: TRBD1
abundance: -
CDR3aa: CASSWGQGPTTYEQYF
CDR3nt: TGCGCCAGCAGCTGGGGACAGGGGCCGACGACCTACGAGCAGTACTTC

j_gene: TRBJ2-7
len: 16
v_gene: TRBV7-2
d_gene: TRBD2
abundance: few
CDR3aa: CASSLVIRGLVREQYF
CDR3nt: TGTGCCAGCAGCTTAGTTATCCGGGGACTAGTCCGAGAGCAGTACTTC

j_gene: TRBJ2-7
len: 14
v_gene: TRBV9
d_gene: TRBD2
abundance: -
CDR3aa: CASSVASGGYEQYF
CDR3nt: TGTGCCAGCAGCGTAGCTAGCGGGGGATACGAGCAGTACTTC

j_gene: TRBJ2-1
len: 16
v_gene: TRBV5-1
d_gene: TRBD2
abundance: few
CDR3aa: CASSLEEAGDYNEQFF
CDR3nt: TGCGCCAGCAGCTTGGAAGAGGCGGGGGATTACAATGAGCAGTTCTTC

j_gene: TRBJ2-5
len: 14
v_gene: TRBV7-9
d_gene: -
abundance: -
CDR3aa: CASSLMSNQETQYF
CDR3nt: TGTGCCAGCAGCTTAATGTCTAACCAAGAGACCCAGTACTTC

j_gene: TRBJ2-1
len: 15
v_gene: TRBV7-2
d_gene: -
abundance: -
CDR3aa: CASSPHSGPYNEQFF
CDR3nt: TGTGCCAGCAGCCCACATAGCGGACCCTACAATGAGCAGTTCTTC

j_gene: TRBJ2-1
len: 15
v_gene: TRBV5-1
d_gene: TRBD2
abundance: -
CDR3aa: CASSPLSPSGGEQFF
CDR3nt: TGCGCCAGCAGCCCCCTAAGCCCTAGCGGGGGCGAGCAGTTCTTC

j_gene: TRBJ2-3
len: 14
v_gene: TRBV6-2/TRBV6-3
d_gene: -
abundance: few
CDR3aa: CASSYSWNPDTQYF
CDR3nt: TGTGCCAGCAGTTACTCGTGGAACCCAGATACGCAGTATTTT

j_gene: TRBJ2-7
len: 15
v_gene: TRBV29-1
d_gene: -
abundance: few
CDR3aa: CSVAGTISNSYEQYF
CDR3nt: TGCAGCGTTGCGGGCACTATTTCCAACTCCTACGAGCAGTACTTC

j_gene: TRBJ2-1
len: 16
v_gene: TRBV7-9
d_gene: TRBD2
abundance: -
CDR3aa: CASSPFGAGGYNEQFF
CDR3nt: TGTGCCAGCAGCCCCTTTGGAGCGGGAGGGTACAATGAGCAGTTCTTC

j_gene: TRBJ2-6
len: 19
v_gene: TRBV20-1
d_gene: TRBD2
abundance: -
CDR3aa: CCARQSLGLAGTGANVLTF
CDR3nt: TGCTGTGCTAGACAAAGCCTAGGACTAGCGGGTACTGGGGCCAACGTCCTGACTTTC

j_gene: TRBJ2-5
len: 14
v_gene: TRBV7-2
d_gene: -
abundance: few
CDR3aa: CASSLEGLRETQYF
CDR3nt: TGTGCCAGCAGCTTAGAGGGGTTACGGGAGACCCAGTACTTC

j_gene: TRBJ1-1
len: 14
v_gene: TRBV4-2
d_gene: -
abundance: few
CDR3aa: CASSLPNLNTEAFF
CDR3nt: TGTGCCAGCAGTCTCCCCAATTTGAACACTGAAGCTTTCTTT

j_gene: TRBJ2-7
len: 18
v_gene: TRBV9
d_gene: TRBD2
abundance: -
CDR3aa: CASSVGASGRSWEYEQYF
CDR3nt: TGTGCCAGCAGCGTAGGAGCTAGCGGGAGGTCGTGGGAATACGAGCAGTACTTC

j_gene: TRBJ2-7
len: 12
v_gene: TRBV29-1
d_gene: TRBD1
abundance: few
CDR3aa: CSGGQGSYEQYF
CDR3nt: TGCAGCGGGGGACAGGGCTCCTACGAGCAGTACTTC

j_gene: TRBJ2-6
len: 18
v_gene: TRBV28
d_gene: TRBD1
abundance: -
CDR3aa: CASSAWTGDTAGANVLTF
CDR3nt: TGTGCCAGCAGTGCATGGACAGGGGATACGGCTGGGGCCAACGTCCTGACTTTC

j_gene: TRBJ1-5
len: 18
v_gene: TRBV5-1
d_gene: -
abundance: few
CDR3aa: CASSLTAREQNSNQPQHF
CDR3nt: TGCGCCAGCAGCTTGACTGCAAGGGAGCAGAATAGCAATCAGCCCCAGCATTTT

j_gene: TRBJ2-1
len: 12
v_gene: TRBV29-1
d_gene: -
abundance: -
CDR3aa: CSAEGNYNEQFF
CDR3nt: TGCAGCGCCGAGGGGAATTACAATGAGCAGTTCTTC

j_gene: TRBJ2-1
len: 14
v_gene: TRBV10-3
d_gene: TRBD1
abundance: -
CDR3aa: CAIRDRVTYNEQFF
CDR3nt: TGTGCCATCAGGGACAGGGTAACCTACAATGAGCAGTTCTTC

j_gene: TRBJ2-1
len: 15
v_gene: TRBV12-3/TRBV12-4
d_gene: TRBD2
abundance: few
CDR3aa: CASRKREGSYNEQFF
CDR3nt: TGTGCCAGCAGGAAGCGGGAAGGCTCCTACAATGAGCAGTTCTTC

j_gene: TRBJ2-7
len: 14
v_gene: TRBV27
d_gene: -
abundance: -
CDR3aa: CASSLLHNPYEQYF
CDR3nt: TGTGCCAGCAGTCTCCTCCACAACCCCTACGAGCAGTACTTC

j_gene: TRBJ1-1
len: 15
v_gene: TRBV5-1
d_gene: -
abundance: -
CDR3aa: CASSLGQGISPEAFF
CDR3nt: TGCGCCAGCAGCTTGGGGCAGGGGATATCCCCTGAAGCTTTCTTT

j_gene: TRBJ2-7
len: 15
v_gene: TRBV27
d_gene: -
abundance: -
CDR3aa: CASSFGTGPTYEQYF
CDR3nt: TGTGCCAGCAGTTTCGGAACAGGCCCCACCTACGAGCAGTACTTC

j_gene: TRBJ2-1
len: 14
v_gene: TRBV2
d_gene: -
abundance: -
CDR3aa: CASSEGTVYNEQFF
CDR3nt: TGTGCCAGCAGTGAAGGGACAGTCTACAATGAGCAGTTCTTC

j_gene: TRBJ2-2
len: 18
v_gene: TRBV2
d_gene: TRBD2
abundance: -
CDR3aa: CAFCYSRASGRDTGELFF
CDR3nt: TGTGCCTTCTGTTACTCGCGGGCTAGCGGGAGGGACACCGGGGAGCTGTTTTTT

j_gene: TRBJ1-1
len: 13
v_gene: TRBV14
d_gene: -
abundance: few
CDR3aa: CASSQVSGPEAFF
CDR3nt: TGTGCCAGCAGCCAAGTTTCGGGTCCTGAAGCTTTCTTT

j_gene: TRBJ2-7
len: 13
v_gene: TRBV18
d_gene: TRBD2
abundance: few
CDR3aa: CASSPMSGGEQYF
CDR3nt: TGTGCCAGCTCACCAATGTCGGGAGGCGAGCAGTACTTC